These T cell receptor beta chains were read from a single sample in a study of cytomegalovirus exposure and HLA in healthy donors. Using immunoSEQ multiplex PCR, the repertoire was profiled, and TCRdb retains in-frame clones only, with some absent. The sample shows 55,000 to 65,000 clones, around 81% of them seen only once. Sequenced sample: PBMCs. Receptors were obtained from a male donor in good health and CMV-seronegative. CDR3s leave out the opening cysteine and the closing phenylalanine or tryptophan.

ASSSTTSGGGTDTQY,TRBV11-3,TRBJ2-3
ASSGRGGVLGEQY,TRBV7-2,TRBJ2-7
ASSRRDRSDNEQF,TRBV11-3,TRBJ2-1
ASSIPTGGTRLNTEAF,TRBV19,TRBJ1-1
ASGLSGGYGYT,TRBV12-5,TRBJ1-2
ASSLNGGRSTEAF,TRBV7-3,TRBJ1-1
AWSPRADEKLF,TRBV30,TRBJ1-4
ASSLEGAGEKLF,TRBV5-4,TRBJ1-4
ASSERGSSYEQY,TRBV10-1,TRBJ2-7
ASSQDGTLRSADTQY,TRBV4-3,TRBJ2-3
AARTGDQPQH,TRBV6-5,TRBJ1-5
ASSFGTGNEQY,TRBV27,TRBJ2-7
ASSNSGAFAEQF,TRBV19,TRBJ2-1
ASSLGGGVGEKLF,TRBV7-2,TRBJ1-4
ASSQDGWRGGAYEQY,TRBV4-3,TRBJ2-7
ASSLWSTGGIDGYT,TRBV5-6,TRBJ1-2
ASSLEDRGGTGELF,TRBV5-1,TRBJ2-2
ALWEHLSGNTIY,TRBV7-9,TRBJ1-3
ASSYSRLGGECSTEAF,TRBV6-8,TRBJ1-1
ASSWGGRENQPQH,TRBV2,TRBJ1-5
ASSVGTGGSYEQY,TRBV5-8,NA
ASSGETGGRGDTQY,TRBV10-2,TRBJ2-3
ASSPRGQANLGTEAF,TRBV6-4,TRBJ1-1
ASSVAPPGGLDFSGNTIY,TRBV9,TRBJ1-3
ASSLGTGGINYGYT,TRBV5-5,TRBJ1-2
ASSPDRVHEQY,TRBV5-4,TRBJ2-7
ASSLLRSETSGLDTQY,TRBV27,TRBJ2-3
ASSFKGATNYGYT,TRBV7-2,TRBJ1-2
ASSSRSSGGVAGELF,TRBV5-4,TRBJ2-2
ASSGTGRLSGNTIY,TRBV13,TRBJ1-3
ASSRGLAVDNEQF,TRBV7-8,TRBJ2-1
ASSEAGLAVNEQF,TRBV6-1,TRBJ2-1
ASSQVARENSPLH,TRBV14,TRBJ1-6
ASSPPRGTDTQY,TRBV18,TRBJ2-3
ASSRSGTGAYEQY,TRBV18,TRBJ2-7
ASSYTGAGTVF,TRBV11-2,TRBJ1-4
ASSRDSTASNQPQH,TRBV2,TRBJ1-5
ATSGLGGGLSYEQY,TRBV15,TRBJ2-7
ASSYSTGFHTEAF,TRBV6-5,TRBJ1-1
ASSVASGTDTQY,TRBV9,TRBJ2-3
ASSARQGPYEQY,TRBV4-3,TRBJ2-7
ASSSGLDYEQY,TRBV11-2,TRBJ2-7
ASSGEVATEAF,TRBV9,TRBJ1-1
ASSVPSAGGYGYT,TRBV9,TRBJ1-2